A selection of T cell receptor beta chains follows, all from one sample in a study of patients and donors after allogeneic stem cell transplantation. One entry per CDR3 protein results from TCRdb running MiXCR on the RT-PCR reads. The sample lists about a million distinct CDR3 sequences, under 20% occurring once. The sample comprised blood, either unsorted or a sorted T cell fraction (not recorded which). The receptors shown here come from a human donor who was either an allogeneic HSCT recipient or a stem cell or donor lymphocyte infusion donor (not recorded which). It is not recorded whose cells these are; they may come from a transplant donor. CDR3s include the opening cysteine and the closing phenylalanine or tryptophan. The D gene is left open where the match is weak. Some rows mark clone size as missing; the rest say once, few, many or name a class of expanded clone.

CDR3nt: TGCAGTGCCACCGACAGGGGAAGAACTGAAGCTTTCTTT
CDR3aa: CSATDRGRTEAFF
d_gene: TRBD1
abundance: many
j_gene: TRBJ1-1
v_gene: TRBV20-1

CDR3nt: TGTGCCAGCAGCCAGGGGGGGGGCGAGACTGAAGCTTTCTTT
CDR3aa: CASSQGGGETEAFF
d_gene: TRBD1
abundance: NA
j_gene: TRBJ1-1
v_gene: TRBV7-9

CDR3nt: TGTGCCAGCAGACCGGGGACTAGCGGGGTAGAGACCCAGTACTTC
CDR3aa: CASRPGTSGVETQYF
d_gene: TRBD2
abundance: few
j_gene: TRBJ2-5
v_gene: TRBV6-1

CDR3nt: TGTGCCAGCAGTTTTCGGGGTGGAGGTGAGACCCAGTACTTC
CDR3aa: CASSFRGGGETQYF
d_gene: NA
abundance: NA
j_gene: TRBJ2-5
v_gene: TRBV12-3/TRBV12-4

CDR3nt: TGTGCCAGCAGTCCGTACAGGGCCGACACTGAAGCTTTCTTT
CDR3aa: CASSPYRADTEAFF
d_gene: NA
abundance: NA
j_gene: TRBJ1-1
v_gene: TRBV27

CDR3nt: TGTGCCAGCAGACCCCTCCGGGACCTGAACACTGAAGCTTTCTTT
CDR3aa: CASRPLRDLNTEAFF
d_gene: NA
abundance: few
j_gene: TRBJ1-1
v_gene: TRBV6-1

CDR3nt: TGTGCCAGCAGCCAAGGCTTGCCTAAGCCGAGCTACGAGCAGTACTTC
CDR3aa: CASSQGLPKPSYEQYF
d_gene: NA
abundance: NA
j_gene: TRBJ2-7
v_gene: TRBV3-1

CDR3nt: TGTGCCAGCAGTTTGGGACAGGGGATCAACGAGCAGTACTTC
CDR3aa: CASSLGQGINEQYF
d_gene: TRBD1
abundance: many
j_gene: TRBJ2-7
v_gene: TRBV28

CDR3nt: TGTGCCAGCAGGGGGGAGAACACCGGGGAGCTGTTTTTT
CDR3aa: CASRGENTGELFF
d_gene: NA
abundance: many
j_gene: TRBJ2-2
v_gene: TRBV12-3/TRBV12-4

CDR3nt: TGCAGCGTCCGGGGGGCAGTTAGCACAGATACGCAGTATTTT
CDR3aa: CSVRGAVSTDTQYF
d_gene: NA
abundance: few
j_gene: TRBJ2-3
v_gene: TRBV29-1

CDR3nt: TGTGCCAGCAGTTTAGTGGGCGGGAGGGTAAATGAGCAGTTCTTC
CDR3aa: CASSLVGGRVNEQFF
d_gene: TRBD2
abundance: NA
j_gene: TRBJ2-1
v_gene: TRBV12-3/TRBV12-4

CDR3nt: TGTGCCAGCACGATCAGGGCATACCAAGAGACCCAGTACTTC
CDR3aa: CASTIRAYQETQYF
d_gene: NA
abundance: NA
j_gene: TRBJ2-5
v_gene: TRBV12-3/TRBV12-4

CDR3nt: TGTGCCAGCAGCCAAGAACTGGGCTCAAGGTACGAGCAGTACTTC
CDR3aa: CASSQELGSRYEQYF
d_gene: NA
abundance: NA
j_gene: TRBJ2-7
v_gene: TRBV4-2

CDR3nt: TGCAGCGTTGGCCGGGACAGGGGCCCAGATACGCAGTATTTT
CDR3aa: CSVGRDRGPDTQYF
d_gene: TRBD1
abundance: many
j_gene: TRBJ2-3
v_gene: TRBV29-1

CDR3nt: TGTGCCAGCAGCACAGGACAGGGTGAGAATGAGCAGTTCTTC
CDR3aa: CASSTGQGENEQFF
d_gene: TRBD1
abundance: NA
j_gene: TRBJ2-1
v_gene: TRBV7-6

CDR3nt: TGTGCCAGCAGCCTGCTAGGCGACACAGATACGCAGTATTTT
CDR3aa: CASSLLGDTDTQYF
d_gene: NA
abundance: few
j_gene: TRBJ2-3
v_gene: TRBV12-3/TRBV12-4